This is a list of T cell receptor beta chains from one sample in a study of blood T cells in healthy people across ages. MiXCR, applied by TCRdb to the 5' RACE reads, yields one record per CDR3 protein. The data contain roughly 680,000 distinct CDR3 sequences, 52% of them singletons. Specimen: blood. These receptors came from a woman older than 75 in good health. Each CDR3 is given with its conserved first and last residue. D genes are given only for firm matches. Some rows mark clone size as missing; the rest say once, few, many or name a class of expanded clone.

CDR3 protein	CDR3 DNA	clone size	D gene	V gene	J gene
CASSTTSSQLYEQYF	TGTGCCAGCAGTACAACGTCCAGCCAACTCTACGAGCAGTACTTC	NA	NA	TRBV27	TRBJ2-7
CASSVGQRGDTQYF	TGCGCCAGCAGCGTGGGACAGAGGGGAGATACGCAGTATTTT	NA	TRBD1	TRBV5-1	TRBJ2-3
CASGPGYYEQYF	TGTGCTAGTGGTCCAGGGTACTACGAGCAGTACTTC	many	NA	TRBV12-5	TRBJ2-7
CASTARTGYQPQHF	TGTGCCAGCACCGCCAGGACGGGATATCAGCCCCAGCATTTT	few	NA	TRBV25-1	TRBJ1-5
CASSVGASGRAYGEQFF	TGTGCCAGCAGCGTAGGAGCCAGCGGGAGGGCCTATGGTGAGCAGTTCTTC	NA	TRBD2	TRBV9	TRBJ2-1
CASSSQGTSYEQYF	TGTGCCAGCAGTTCTCAGGGCACATCCTACGAGCAGTACTTC	NA	NA	TRBV6-2/TRBV6-3	TRBJ2-7
CRASDSSQPQHF	TGCAGGGCTAGTGACAGTAGTCAGCCCCAGCATTTT	NA	NA	TRBV20-1	TRBJ1-5
CASSEQGTGTDTQYF	TGCGCCAGCAGCGAACAGGGTACGGGAACAGATACGCAGTATTTT	few	NA	TRBV5-1	TRBJ2-3
CASRRNAGGSYNEQFF	TGTGCCAGCAGAAGAAACGCCGGCGGGTCCTACAATGAGCAGTTCTTC	NA	NA	TRBV28	TRBJ2-1
CASSLAAGAFYEQYF	TGTGCCAGCAGCTTAGCCGCAGGGGCCTTCTACGAGCAGTACTTC	NA	NA	TRBV7-9	TRBJ2-7
CASGDDEQYF	TGTGCCAGCGGAGACGACGAGCAGTACTTC	NA	NA	TRBV2	TRBJ2-7
CASSLIRGPEAFF	TGTGCCAGCAGCTTAATTAGGGGACCTGAAGCTTTCTTT	once	NA	TRBV7-2	TRBJ1-1
CAITRDRGNSPLHF	TGTGCCATCACTCGGGACAGGGGTAATTCACCCCTCCACTTT	NA	TRBD1	TRBV10-3	TRBJ1-6
CASSGALAGPGGDEQFF	TGTGCCAGCAGTGGGGCCCTAGCCGGGCCGGGGGGCGATGAGCAGTTCTTC	NA	NA	TRBV2	TRBJ2-1
CSVSGVTGELFF	TGCAGCGTTTCGGGGGTCACCGGGGAGCTGTTTTTT	few	NA	TRBV29-1	TRBJ2-2
CARQMSGSTDTQYF	TGTGCCAGGCAAATGTCCGGGAGCACAGATACGCAGTATTTT	many	NA	TRBV7-9	TRBJ2-3
CSARQDHGGYEQYF	TGCAGTGCTAGACAGGACCACGGTGGCTACGAGCAGTACTTC	once	NA	TRBV20-1	TRBJ2-7
CSGGTPQETQYF	TGCAGCGGTGGGACACCTCAAGAGACCCAGTACTTC	NA	NA	TRBV29-1	TRBJ2-5
CASSPPGLADTQYF	TGTGCCAGCAGCCCCCCGGGACTTGCAGATACGCAGTATTTT	NA	NA	TRBV7-3	TRBJ2-3
CASSYQGRTEQYF	TGTGCCAGCAGTTACCAGGGGCGAACCGAGCAGTACTTC	once	NA	TRBV6-5	TRBJ2-7
CATSDLAPNRENNEQFF	TGTGCCACCAGTGATTTGGCCCCTAACAGGGAGAACAATGAGCAGTTCTTC	many	NA	TRBV24-1	TRBJ2-1
CASSYGPSLHF	TGTGCCAGCAGCTACGGACCATCCCTCCACTTT	NA	NA	TRBV7-2	TRBJ1-6
CSVETWDKAYNEQFF	TGCAGCGTTGAAACGTGGGATAAGGCCTACAATGAGCAGTTCTTC	few	NA	TRBV29-1	TRBJ2-1
CASSFQGYSTNEKLFF	TGCGCCAGCAGCTTTCAGGGATATTCAACTAATGAAAAACTGTTTTTT	NA	NA	TRBV5-1	TRBJ1-4
CASSLMTGSTEAFF	TGTGCCAGCAGCTTAATGACAGGGAGTACTGAAGCTTTCTTT	once	TRBD1	TRBV7-3	TRBJ1-1
CASSFFSGSPGEQFF	TGTGCCAGCAGTTTTTTTAGCGGGAGTCCCGGTGAGCAGTTCTTC	NA	TRBD2	TRBV12-3/TRBV12-4	TRBJ2-1
CASSHRDPHNEQFF	TGTGCCAGCAGCCACAGGGACCCCCACAATGAGCAGTTCTTC	NA	NA	TRBV7-8	TRBJ2-1
CASSSPPDQPQHF	TGTGCCAGCAGTTCCCCGCCGGATCAGCCCCAGCATTTT	NA	NA	TRBV12-3/TRBV12-4	TRBJ1-5
CASSLGSGEIYEQYF	TGCGCCAGCAGCTTGGGTTCAGGGGAGATCTACGAGCAGTACTTC	NA	NA	TRBV5-1	TRBJ2-7
CASSVVAGPGQLGTEAFF	TGTGCCAGCAGCGTCGTAGCGGGACCAGGGCAACTAGGCACTGAAGCTTTCTTT	NA	NA	TRBV9	TRBJ1-1
CASSFRGSQPQHF	TGTGCCAGCAGTTTCCGGGGAAGTCAGCCCCAGCATTTT	NA	NA	TRBV27	TRBJ1-5
CASSRPGLGWNEQFF	TGTGCCAGCAGCCGCCCGGGACTAGGGTGGAATGAGCAGTTCTTC	NA	TRBD2	TRBV11-2	TRBJ2-1
CASSLVAAPNTGELFF	TGCGCCAGCAGCTTGGTTGCTGCCCCGAACACCGGGGAGCTGTTTTTT	NA	NA	TRBV5-1	TRBJ2-2
CASSWTANSPPHF	TGCGCCAGCAGTTGGACCGCGAATTCACCCCCCCACTTT	NA	NA	TRBV6-5	TRBJ1-6
CASSPLLGNRDNEQFF	TGTGCCAGCAGCCCCTTACTCGGGAATCGGGACAATGAGCAGTTCTTC	many	NA	TRBV7-3	TRBJ2-1
CASSQGPGLYGYTF	TGTGCCAGCAGCCAAGGCCCAGGTCTCTATGGCTACACCTTC	few	NA	TRBV3-1	TRBJ1-2
CASSLVGGIPPLHF	TGTGCCAGCAGTTTAGTGGGGGGGATTCCACCCCTCCACTTT	NA	NA	TRBV12-3/TRBV12-4	TRBJ1-6
CASSSGVRNQPQHF	TGTGCCAGCAGTTCGGGGGTACGGAATCAGCCCCAGCATTTT	NA	NA	TRBV12-3/TRBV12-4	TRBJ1-5
CASSRADRPGERTQYF	TGTGCCAGCAGCCGGGCGGACAGGCCCGGGGAAAGGACGCAGTATTTT	NA	TRBD1	TRBV3-1	TRBJ2-3
CASSLSGLSSSGNTIYF	TGTGCCAGCAGCTTATCCGGGCTCTCTAGCTCTGGAAACACCATATATTTT	NA	NA	TRBV5-6	TRBJ1-3
CASSFDTDTQYF	TGTGCCAGCAGTTTTGACACAGATACGCAGTATTTT	few	NA	TRBV12-3/TRBV12-4	TRBJ2-3
CSVGVGYEQYF	TGCAGCGTGGGAGTCGGCTACGAGCAGTACTTC	NA	NA	TRBV29-1	TRBJ2-7
CASSADGPTSGSIGNEQFF	TGTGCCAGCAGCGCCGATGGGCCTACTAGCGGGAGTATCGGCAATGAGCAGTTCTTC	many	TRBD2	TRBV9	TRBJ2-1
CASSPTDSGQFF	TGTGCCAGCAGTCCGACAGATTCAGGGCAGTTCTTC	many	NA	TRBV7-9	TRBJ2-1
CSALSGESADTQYF	TGCAGCGCCTTATCAGGAGAGAGCGCAGATACGCAGTATTTT	many	NA	TRBV29-1	TRBJ2-3
CATRTAGGTYEQYF	TGTGCCACGCGAACGGCGGGGGGGACGTACGAGCAGTACTTC	many	TRBD2	TRBV12-3/TRBV12-4	TRBJ2-7